The rows below give T cell receptor beta chains drawn from one sample of a study of control samples from healthy donors and cancer patients. Sequencing was performed with immunoSEQ multiplex PCR; in TCRdb, only in-frame clones are kept and a portion is missing. The table shows 150,000 to 200,000 clones, with about nine tenths occurring only once. Sequenced input: blood. Receptors were obtained from a woman aged 25 to 39 in good health. The conserved cysteine and the conserved F or W are not part of the CDR3 here. Each record gives: D gene, V gene, J gene, clone size, CDR3 protein. D genes are given only for firm matches. Some rows have no size entry. The others give once, few or many, or a class for an expanded clone.

d_gene: .; v_gene: TRBV7-6; j_gene: TRBJ1-1; abundance: .; CDR3aa: ASSLTGSITEAF
d_gene: TRBD2; v_gene: TRBV6-5; j_gene: TRBJ2-5; abundance: .; CDR3aa: ASSYGGLAGQETQY
d_gene: TRBD1; v_gene: TRBV28; j_gene: TRBJ2-7; abundance: .; CDR3aa: ASSFSGTGRHEQY
d_gene: .; v_gene: TRBV4-3; j_gene: TRBJ2-7; abundance: .; CDR3aa: ASSQDLQYEQY
d_gene: .; v_gene: TRBV28; j_gene: TRBJ1-1; abundance: .; CDR3aa: ASSLRVPMNTEAF
d_gene: .; v_gene: TRBV6-2/TRBV6-3; j_gene: TRBJ1-1; abundance: once; CDR3aa: ASSYLRGIEAF
d_gene: .; v_gene: TRBV6-5; j_gene: TRBJ1-6; abundance: .; CDR3aa: ASSRNSYNSPLH
d_gene: TRBD1; v_gene: TRBV27; j_gene: TRBJ2-7; abundance: .; CDR3aa: ASSLGTGSYEQY
d_gene: TRBD1; v_gene: TRBV24-1; j_gene: TRBJ2-1; abundance: .; CDR3aa: ATSDPGTGDMGNEQF
d_gene: .; v_gene: TRBV6-5; j_gene: TRBJ1-3; abundance: .; CDR3aa: ASSYSRQASGNTIY
d_gene: .; v_gene: TRBV9; j_gene: TRBJ2-2; abundance: .; CDR3aa: ASKEGTSTGELF
d_gene: .; v_gene: TRBV5-6; j_gene: TRBJ2-5; abundance: .; CDR3aa: ASSGEETQY
d_gene: .; v_gene: TRBV18; j_gene: TRBJ2-1; abundance: few; CDR3aa: ASSPSGFSYNEQF
d_gene: TRBD1; v_gene: TRBV5-5; j_gene: TRBJ2-3; abundance: .; CDR3aa: ASSDYRGAMDTQY
d_gene: .; v_gene: TRBV27; j_gene: TRBJ1-4; abundance: .; CDR3aa: ASSPNRDNEKLF
d_gene: TRBD1; v_gene: TRBV27; j_gene: TRBJ1-5; abundance: .; CDR3aa: ASSHRGSNQPQH
d_gene: .; v_gene: TRBV19; j_gene: TRBJ2-1; abundance: .; CDR3aa: ASSIVGTTNEQF
d_gene: TRBD2; v_gene: TRBV5-1; j_gene: TRBJ2-7; abundance: .; CDR3aa: ASSLDSGGPYEQY
d_gene: TRBD2; v_gene: TRBV6-4; j_gene: TRBJ2-3; abundance: .; CDR3aa: ASSDASGGAPDTQY
d_gene: TRBD2; v_gene: TRBV2; j_gene: TRBJ2-3; abundance: .; CDR3aa: ASRELAGGSTDTQY
d_gene: TRBD1; v_gene: TRBV5-1; j_gene: TRBJ1-4; abundance: .; CDR3aa: ASSLVPGTGNEKLF
d_gene: .; v_gene: TRBV2; j_gene: TRBJ1-3; abundance: once; CDR3aa: ASRGNTIY
d_gene: .; v_gene: TRBV11-3; j_gene: TRBJ1-6; abundance: .; CDR3aa: ASSLGGRGGSPLH
d_gene: TRBD1; v_gene: TRBV27; j_gene: TRBJ2-1; abundance: .; CDR3aa: ASSPSGTGNNEQF
d_gene: TRBD1; v_gene: TRBV6-2/TRBV6-3; j_gene: TRBJ1-5; abundance: .; CDR3aa: ASSYPGQINQPQH
d_gene: .; v_gene: TRBV2; j_gene: TRBJ1-5; abundance: .; CDR3aa: ASSEEELYYSNQPQH
d_gene: TRBD1; v_gene: TRBV11-2; j_gene: TRBJ2-5; abundance: .; CDR3aa: ASSSRQGEETQY
d_gene: TRBD2; v_gene: TRBV5-6; j_gene: TRBJ2-3; abundance: .; CDR3aa: ASSLVTSGGSTDTQY
d_gene: TRBD1; v_gene: TRBV6-1; j_gene: TRBJ1-2; abundance: .; CDR3aa: ASSDRTGDYGYT
d_gene: .; v_gene: TRBV7-2; j_gene: TRBJ1-5; abundance: .; CDR3aa: ASSQRQNQPQH
d_gene: TRBD1; v_gene: TRBV4-1; j_gene: TRBJ2-2; abundance: .; CDR3aa: ASSQVGRGRTGELF